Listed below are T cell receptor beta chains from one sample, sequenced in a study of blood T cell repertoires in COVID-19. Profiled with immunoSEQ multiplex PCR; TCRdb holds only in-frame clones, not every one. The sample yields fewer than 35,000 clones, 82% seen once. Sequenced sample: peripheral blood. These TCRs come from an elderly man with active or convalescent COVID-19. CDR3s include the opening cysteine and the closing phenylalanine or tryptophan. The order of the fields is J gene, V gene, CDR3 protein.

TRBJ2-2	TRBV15	CATEKGSSSGELFF
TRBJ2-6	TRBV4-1	CASSQDRSSGANVLTF
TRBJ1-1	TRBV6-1	CASKGPGGTNTEAFF
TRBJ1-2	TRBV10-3	CATRTGGIDYGYTF
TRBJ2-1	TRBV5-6	CAGTGTSGGAEQFF
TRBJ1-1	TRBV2	CASNRRRQNTEAFF
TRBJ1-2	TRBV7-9	CASSPGMTGTPYGYTF
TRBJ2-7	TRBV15	CATSRAPHYEQYF
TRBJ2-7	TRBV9	CASNSYPSGGYEQYF
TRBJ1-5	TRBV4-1	CASSLWEMGNQPQHF
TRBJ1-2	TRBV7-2	CASSPSSRTGGTYTF
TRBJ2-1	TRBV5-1	CASSIGQGIGNEQFF
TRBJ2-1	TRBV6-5	CASSLAGESYNEQFF
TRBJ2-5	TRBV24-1	CATGREGSGETQYF
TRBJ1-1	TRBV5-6	CASSLARGLEAFF
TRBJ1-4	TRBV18	CASQETGGNEKLFF
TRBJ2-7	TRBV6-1	CASSEFPGAYEQYF
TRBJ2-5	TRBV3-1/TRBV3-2	CASSPRGQNQETQYF
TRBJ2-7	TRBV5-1	CASSSPIDGIYEQYF
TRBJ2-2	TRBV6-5	CASSPQGSGELFF
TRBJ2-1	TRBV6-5	CASSSRDRSYNEQFF
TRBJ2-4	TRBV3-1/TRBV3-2	CASSQDLSNRGQYF
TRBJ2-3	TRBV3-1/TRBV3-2	CASSQVVGGGTDTQYF
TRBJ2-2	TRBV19	CASSIGQQNTGELFF
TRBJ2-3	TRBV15	CATSPRTGGFSDTQYF
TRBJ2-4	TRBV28	CASSLAGVGLNIQYF
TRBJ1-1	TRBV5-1	CASSLDRDIKNTEAFF
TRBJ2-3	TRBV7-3	CASSLARGSTDTQYF
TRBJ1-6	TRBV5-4	CASSLAGQGNSPLHF
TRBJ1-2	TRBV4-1	CASSQAQQANYGYTF
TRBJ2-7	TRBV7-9	CASSLGQGAYEQYF
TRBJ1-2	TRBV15	CATTRWEDGYTF
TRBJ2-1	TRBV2	CASSGLAGGPYEQFF
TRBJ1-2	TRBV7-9	CASSSMPGQRFYGYTF
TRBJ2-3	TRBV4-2	CASSQPPGQGKADTQYF
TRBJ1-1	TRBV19	CATTRFGGPEAFF
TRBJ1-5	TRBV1	CTSSQAPRSGQGRQPQHF
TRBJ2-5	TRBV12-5	CASGLGLASRKETQYF
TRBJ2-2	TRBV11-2	CASSLSPGTGMLFF
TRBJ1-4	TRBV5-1	CASSPDRDFEKLFF
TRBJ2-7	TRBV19	CASSILAEPYEQYF
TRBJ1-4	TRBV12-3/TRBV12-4	CASSTTTDEKLFF
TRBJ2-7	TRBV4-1	CASSEIQGNEQYF
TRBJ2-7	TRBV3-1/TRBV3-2	CASSTSTGAVEQYF
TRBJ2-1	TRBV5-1	CASSLVGGSRYNEQFF
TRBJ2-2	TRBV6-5	CASRGQGGTGELFF
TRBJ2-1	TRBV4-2	CASSQEQRSSYNEQFF
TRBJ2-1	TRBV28	CASSFYGGRALNEQFF
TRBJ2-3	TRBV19	CASRSSDTQYF
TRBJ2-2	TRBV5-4	CASSLDLTGELFF
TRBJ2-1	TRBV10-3	CAIRRDNEQFF
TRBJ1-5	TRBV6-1	CASSDDTGPRGNQPQHF
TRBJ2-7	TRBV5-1	CASGLGFMDRGYEQYF